This TCR beta chain came from a study of cytomegalovirus exposure and HLA in healthy donors. Primers: 60 Vbeta forward and 13 Jbeta reverse. Only in-frame clones appear in the TCRdb table, and some are missing; sequencing was by immunoSEQ multiplex PCR. The sample yields some 130,000 clones, 80% to 85% seen once. Unrecorded immune exposure was likely among donors, who were nominally healthy when sampled. Points from the study as a whole: The listing of 150 to 200 TCR beta chains classed them as cytomegalovirus-associated.

The CDR3 totals 14 residues. Trimming cost V 5 bases and J 6 bases; bases outside gene matches: 6. Germline loops: CDR1 MNHEY, CDR2 SMNVEV (reference sequence). As to this clone: Its antigen is currently unknown.

The J gene is TRBJ1-1, the V gene TRBV27; TRBD1 agrees at 10 bases. The clonotype was recovered from a woman in her fifties or sixties in good health and CMV-seropositive. The sequenced material came from PBMCs. CDR3 sequence (DNA): TGTGCCAGCAGTCGACAGGGGGCTATAGCTGAAGCTTTCTTT. Its protein is CASSRQGAIAEAFF.